This is a list of T cell receptor beta chains from one sample in a study of blood T cell repertoires in COVID-19. The protocol was immunoSEQ multiplex PCR, while the TCRdb copy is restricted to in-frame clones and leaves out a portion. The repertoire has some 110,000 clones, around 87% of them found once; the top ten carry roughly 14%. The material sequenced was peripheral blood. These receptors were taken from a man aged 50 to 59 with acute or convalescent COVID-19. The CDR3 runs from the conserved cysteine through the conserved F or W. A D gene is named only where the DNA matches it firmly. Rows give clone size only sometimes, using once, few, many, or a class for an expanded clone.

j_gene	v_gene	len	abundance	d_gene	CDR3nt	CDR3aa
TRBJ1-1	TRBV7-8	17	-	TRBD1	TGTGCCAGCAGCTTAATGGACAGGGGAGTTCTGAACACTGAAGCTTTCTTT	CASSLMDRGVLNTEAFF
TRBJ2-1	TRBV11-3	15	-	-	TGTGCCAGCAGCTTAGTGTCCTCGGCCTACAATGAGCAGTTCTTC	CASSLVSSAYNEQFF
TRBJ2-7	TRBV24-1	19	-	-	TGTGCCACCAGTGAACCCCTTGACAGTTCCAGTTTCAGCTCCTACGAGCAGTACTTC	CATSEPLDSSSFSSYEQYF
TRBJ2-3	TRBV21-1	16	-	-	TGTGCCAGCAGCAAAGCGACAGACCTAAGCACAGATACGCAGTATTTT	CASSKATDLSTDTQYF
TRBJ1-1	TRBV13	13	-	-	TGTGCCAGCAGCGAAGGACAGCCGGCTGAAGCTTTCTTT	CASSEGQPAEAFF
TRBJ2-7	TRBV28	16	-	TRBD1	TGTGCCAGCAGTTCCCCAACAGGGGGCGCAGTTAACGAGCAGTACTTC	CASSSPTGGAVNEQYF
TRBJ2-1	TRBV28	14	-	TRBD1	TGTGCCAGCCAAACAGGGGGCATACACGGTGAGCAGTTCTTC	CASQTGGIHGEQFF
TRBJ2-7	TRBV6-5	13	-	TRBD1	TGTGCCAGCAGAGCAGGGGGCGGCTACGAGCAGTACTTC	CASRAGGGYEQYF
TRBJ1-2	TRBV30	16	-	TRBD1	TGTGCCTGGAGGCGCCAGACAGGGGGCGTACGCTATGGCTACACCTTC	CAWRRQTGGVRYGYTF
TRBJ2-1	TRBV12-2	15	once	-	TGTGCAAGTCGCTTAGAAAGACTAGCGGTCAATGAGCAGTTCTTC	CASRLERLAVNEQFF
TRBJ2-2	TRBV2	11	-	-	TGTGCCAGCAAGGAGAGCGGGGAGCTGTTTTTT	CASKESGELFF
TRBJ1-6	TRBV28	15	-	TRBD1	TGTGCCAGCAGTCCGTGGGACAGGGCGATTTCACCCCTCCACTTT	CASSPWDRAISPLHF
TRBJ1-5	TRBV12-3/TRBV12-4	12	-	-	TGTGCCAGCATGGCAGTCGGGCAGCCCCAGCATTTT	CASMAVGQPQHF
TRBJ2-1	TRBV7-9	15	-	TRBD1	TGTGCCAGCAGCCCCTCAGGGGGAACCTACAATGAGCAGTTCTTC	CASSPSGGTYNEQFF
TRBJ2-7	TRBV7-9	15	-	-	TGTGCCAGCAGCTTAGAGCGGCTAGCTGAATACGAGCAGTACTTC	CASSLERLAEYEQYF
TRBJ2-3	TRBV11-3	18	few	TRBD2	TGTGCCAGCAGCTCCCACCCCAGGAGGGGAGGGTTCACAGATACGCAGTATTTT	CASSSHPRRGGFTDTQYF
TRBJ2-5	TRBV11-1	14	-	-	TGTGCCAGCAGCTTAGGGGGGCCGAGGGAGACCCAGTACTTC	CASSLGGPRETQYF
TRBJ2-5	TRBV2	14	-	TRBD2	TGTGCCAGCAGTGGGCGGACTAGCGGGAGTACCCAGTACTTC	CASSGRTSGSTQYF
TRBJ1-2	TRBV5-1	12	-	-	TGCGCCAGCAGCCCCGGCTGGGCTGGCTACACCTTC	CASSPGWAGYTF
TRBJ2-7	TRBV5-1	16	once	TRBD2	TGCGCCAGCAGCTTTGCGGGAGGCCAGGGGAGCAGCGAGCAGTACTTC	CASSFAGGQGSSEQYF
TRBJ2-4	TRBV6-6	13	-	TRBD1	TGTGCCAGCAGGAGAGGACAGGGGGACATTCAGTACTTC	CASRRGQGDIQYF
TRBJ2-7	TRBV7-9	14	few	-	TGTGCCAGCAGCTTAGTAGGGGGAGTATACGAGCAGTACTTC	CASSLVGGVYEQYF
TRBJ1-1	TRBV10-2	13	-	-	TGCGCCAGCAGCGTACAGGGTCACACTGAAGCTTTCTTT	CASSVQGHTEAFF
TRBJ2-7	TRBV7-9	14	-	-	TGTGCCAGCAGCCGAGGGAGACTATCCTACGAGCAGTACTTC	CASSRGRLSYEQYF
TRBJ2-7	TRBV5-1	15	-	TRBD2	TGCGCCAGCAGCAAAGGACTAGCGGGGAACTACGAGCAGTACTTC	CASSKGLAGNYEQYF
TRBJ2-2	TRBV19	11	once	-	TGTGCCAGTAGTAACTCCGGGGAGCTGTTTTTT	CASSNSGELFF
TRBJ2-1	TRBV30	20	-	TRBD2	TGTGCCTGGTACCTTGGGACTAGCGGGAGCCAGGGGGGCTCCTACAATGAGCAGTTCTTC	CAWYLGTSGSQGGSYNEQFF
TRBJ2-3	TRBV10-1	16	-	-	TGCGCCAGCAGTGAGTCGATGGCCCCGAATACAGATACGCAGTATTTT	CASSESMAPNTDTQYF
TRBJ2-2	TRBV5-4	16	-	TRBD2	TGTGCCAGCAGCTTGGAGTCTAGCGGATTCACCGGGGAGCTGTTTTTT	CASSLESSGFTGELFF
TRBJ2-1	TRBV7-9	18	once	TRBD1	TGTGCCAGCAGCCGTCTCTCGGGACAGGGGGTTCCCTACAATGAGCAGTTCTTC	CASSRLSGQGVPYNEQFF
TRBJ1-1	TRBV27	15	-	TRBD1	TGTGCCAGCAGTGACACCGGGACAGAGAACACTGAAGCTTTCTTT	CASSDTGTENTEAFF
TRBJ2-6	TRBV19	15	-	-	TGTGCCAGTAGTAGTGAGGGGGCTGGGGCCAACGTCCTGACTTTC	CASSSEGAGANVLTF
TRBJ1-5	TRBV5-1	14	-	-	TGCGCCAGCAGCTTGGGGGCAGAGAATCAGCCCCAGCATTTT	CASSLGAENQPQHF
TRBJ2-1	TRBV19	15	-	TRBD2	TGTGCCAGTAGTCTCGGAGCGGGAGGCCACAATGAGCAGTTCTTC	CASSLGAGGHNEQFF
TRBJ1-4	TRBV19	13	-	-	TGTGCCAGTAGTCCCGGGGTTAATGAAAAACTGTTTTTT	CASSPGVNEKLFF
TRBJ2-7	TRBV25-1	13	-	TRBD1	TGTGCCAGCAGCCGGGACAGGGCCCACGAGCAGTACTTC	CASSRDRAHEQYF
TRBJ2-7	TRBV10-2	16	-	TRBD2	TGCGCCAGCAGTGAGTCAGGACTAGCGGGAGAATACGAGCAGTACTTC	CASSESGLAGEYEQYF